This is a list of T cell receptor beta chains from one sample in a study of CD4 T cells in relation to SARS-CoV-2 and coronaviruses. Using immunoSEQ multiplex PCR, the repertoire was profiled, and TCRdb retains in-frame clones only, with some absent. There are roughly 38,000 clones in the sample; over 75% occur only once, and 1% to 1.5% lies in the top ten. For these receptors, no antigen is known. Sequences were obtained from naive CD4+ T cells from PBMCs, cultured in vitro. The origin of the receptors is an adult with COVID-19. CDR3s include the opening cysteine and the closing phenylalanine or tryptophan. A D gene is named only where the DNA matches it firmly. A row's size may be missing; if present it is once, few, many or a size class.

j_call | clone_size | v_call | d_call | cdr3_aa | cdr3_nt
TRBJ1-5 | - | TRBV7-2 | - | CASSFEGDRNQPQHF | TGTGCCAGCAGCTTTGAAGGGGACCGCAATCAGCCCCAGCATTTT
TRBJ2-7 | - | TRBV6-1 | TRBD2 | CASSEPGGSSGNSYEQYF | TGTGCCAGCAGTGAACCGGGCGGGAGTTCAGGTAACTCCTACGAGCAGTACTTC
TRBJ2-7 | - | TRBV7-9 | - | CASSPGRGRGYEQYF | TGTGCCAGCAGCCCCGGCAGGGGCAGGGGCTACGAGCAGTACTTC
TRBJ1-2 | - | TRBV12-3/TRBV12-4 | - | CASSTRFDYRYTF | TGTGCCAGCAGTACTCGTTTCGATTATCGCTACACCTTC
TRBJ1-1 | - | TRBV28 | - | CASSFFGERNTEAFF | TGTGCCAGCAGTTTTTTTGGAGAGAGGAACACTGAAGCTTTCTTT
TRBJ1-6 | - | TRBV20-1 | - | CSASHGGRDSPLHF | TGCAGTGCTAGTCACGGGGGGAGAGATTCACCCCTCCACTTT
TRBJ2-1 | - | TRBV4-1 | - | CASSLPRGAQGRGEQFF | TGCGCCAGCAGCCTCCCCCGGGGGGCACAGGGTCGGGGTGAGCAGTTCTTC
TRBJ2-5 | - | TRBV7-9 | - | CASSLGSSRETQYF | TGTGCCAGCAGCTTAGGATCAAGCAGGGAGACCCAGTACTTC
TRBJ2-7 | - | TRBV28 | - | CASSLRLVPYEQYF | TGTGCCAGCAGTCTAAGACTAGTTCCCTACGAGCAGTACTTC
TRBJ2-7 | once | TRBV7-8 | - | CASSLALSLAVYEQYF | TGTGCCAGCAGCTTAGCGCTTTCCCTAGCCGTATACGAGCAGTACTTC
TRBJ2-7 | - | TRBV6-6 | TRBD2 | CASSVGGSEISYEQYF | TGTGCCAGCAGTGTGGGGGGGAGCGAGATCTCCTACGAGCAGTACTTC
TRBJ2-7 | - | TRBV30 | - | CAWSVSPSYEQYF | TGTGCCTGGAGTGTAAGCCCATCCTACGAGCAGTACTTC
TRBJ2-2 | - | TRBV20-1 | - | CSASLSGNTGELFF | TGCAGTGCTAGTCTGAGCGGGAACACCGGGGAGCTGTTTTTT
TRBJ1-4 | - | TRBV2 | - | CASSGIQGELAAEKLFF | TGTGCCAGCAGTGGTATACAGGGAGAACTTGCGGCGGAAAAACTGTTTTTT
TRBJ1-1 | - | TRBV6-5 | TRBD1 | CASSAAGGRTEAFF | TGTGCCAGCAGCGCCGCAGGGGGTCGGACTGAAGCTTTCTTT
TRBJ2-1 | - | TRBV11-2 | - | CASSLNDNEQFF | TGTGCCAGCAGCCTGAATGACAATGAGCAGTTCTTC
TRBJ2-5 | - | TRBV13 | TRBD2 | CASSFGTSGSQKQETQYF | TGTGCCAGCAGCTTCGGGACTAGCGGGAGCCAGAAACAAGAGACCCAGTACTTC